This T cell receptor beta chain was recorded in a study of T cells in Graves' hyperthyroidism and ophthalmopathy. Germline V gene sequence: CDR1 SGHVS, CDR2 FQNEAQ. This CDR3 has 14 residues. V shed 5 bases and J 2 bases; nucleotides not matched to a gene: 2. This clonotype has a count of ten or more. Amplified TCR beta CDR3 regions came from RNA transcripts. The study used the HTBI primer set for a first-round RT-PCR of the TCR CDR3. TCRdb processed the multiplex PCR reads anew with MiXCR; each CDR3 protein has one entry. This sample has a few hundred thousand distinct CDR3 sequences, with less than 15% found just once. Participants, patients aged 18 to 65, had newly diagnosed hyperthyroidism with a duration under 2 months. Patients having uncontrolled infection, another autoimmune disease, pregnancy or lactation were not included.

The chain joins TRBV7-8 to TRBJ2-7, with 11 nucleotides matching TRBD2. The sequence was collected from a woman aged 35 to 49 with Graves' hyperthyroidism. Sequenced material: blood. CDR3 sequence: CASSETSGTYEQYF. The CDR3 nucleotides are TGTGCCAGCAGCGAGACTAGCGGGACCTACGAGCAGTACTTC. The full variable domain, its missing parts supplied by reference TRBV7-8 and TRBJ2-7, is GAGVSQSPRYKVAKRGQDVALRCDPISGHVSLFWYQQALGQGPEFLTYFQNEAQLDKSGLPSDRFFAERPEGSVSTLKIQRTQQEDSAVYLCASSETSGTYEQYFGPGTRLTVT.